These T cell receptor beta chains were read from a single sample in a study of Graves' ophthalmopathy and Graves' hyperthyroidism. MiXCR, applied by TCRdb to the multiplex PCR reads, yields one record per CDR3 protein. The sample lists approximately 1.2 million distinct CDR3 sequences, about two fifths occurring once. The sample comprised peripheral blood or thyroid tissue (not recorded which). The receptors derive from an adult man with Graves' hyperthyroidism. Each CDR3 is given without its conserved first and last residue. D genes are given only for firm matches.

len	d_gene	v_gene	j_gene	CDR3aa
13	-	TRBV7-2	TRBJ1-2	ASSQPGSSADGYT
12	-	TRBV9	TRBJ2-7	ASSGRDAPYEQY
12	-	TRBV3-1	TRBJ2-5	ASSQDQGIVAQY
11	TRBD2	TRBV29-1	TRBJ2-7	SVGLAELYEQY
18	TRBD2	TRBV12-3/TRBV12-4	TRBJ2-2	ASSSFSGIGSNPNTGELF
13	-	TRBV29-1	TRBJ1-1	SVLARQVPNTEAF
13	-	TRBV10-3	TRBJ1-2	ASSYSGDNNYGYT
9	-	TRBV5-8	TRBJ1-1	ASSRGPEAF
12	-	TRBV7-9	TRBJ2-2	ASSPIQNTGELF
15	-	TRBV4-1	TRBJ2-7	ASSQEIAGQLSYEQY
12	-	TRBV29-1	TRBJ2-2	SVVQSANTGELF
11	TRBD1	TRBV7-8	TRBJ2-7	ASSLGGQGEQY
15	TRBD2	TRBV7-9	TRBJ2-2	ASSPPRGRGDTGELF
12	-	TRBV7-9	TRBJ1-3	ASAEGTSGNTIY
12	-	TRBV2	TRBJ1-1	ASHQGGAGSEAF
13	-	TRBV6-5	TRBJ1-6	ASSYGGRPNSPLH
9	-	TRBV10-2	TRBJ1-1	ASSGPLSAF
12	TRBD2	TRBV10-3	TRBJ2-5	AITSGGAGETQY
11	-	TRBV9	TRBJ1-3	ASSHSSGNTIY
14	TRBD1	TRBV24-1	TRBJ2-5	ATSAPDRQGKETQY
12	-	TRBV7-9	TRBJ2-7	ASSPFWGSYEQY
11	-	TRBV9	TRBJ2-2	ASSVALGEELF
12	TRBD1	TRBV4-1	TRBJ2-5	ASSQDRNQETQY
16	TRBD1	TRBV7-3	TRBJ1-4	ASSPGTGVIGTNEKLF
11	-	TRBV5-6	TRBJ1-1	ASSLIQSTEAF
12	TRBD1	TRBV6-5	TRBJ1-1	ASRRDRDSGEAF
14	-	TRBV9	TRBJ2-2	ASSVWGTLNTGELF
9	TRBD1	TRBV29-1	TRBJ1-2	SVARGKGYT
12	TRBD1	TRBV19	TRBJ1-1	ASGQGVLDTEAF
10	-	TRBV2	TRBJ1-2	ASSGLVDGYT
13	TRBD1	TRBV2	TRBJ1-1	ASSALGQGYTEAF
12	-	TRBV9	TRBJ2-7	VSSPGARSLEQY
14	-	TRBV11-2	TRBJ2-5	ASSQSGSPARETQY
12	-	TRBV10-3	TRBJ1-3	AISVRDIANTIY
11	-	TRBV15	TRBJ2-2	ATTSGDTGELF
14	-	TRBV20-1	TRBJ2-2	SARGQHRVRTGELF
10	-	TRBV2	TRBJ2-7	ASIGGPYEQY
14	TRBD2	TRBV10-3	TRBJ2-3	AISGTSGGNTDTQY
13	TRBD1	TRBV25-1	TRBJ1-5	ASSEAGTGRQPQH
13	-	TRBV15	TRBJ1-2	ATSREGNPGYGYT
11	TRBD1	TRBV12-3/TRBV12-4	TRBJ1-2	ASIGTDDYGYT
12	-	TRBV7-2	-	AEQLSRDPYEQY
13	-	TRBV6-5	TRBJ1-6	ASGQLYRSDSPLH